The 11 T cell receptor beta chains below all came from one sample that was sequenced in a study of T cell repertoires in cytomegalovirus infection. TCRdb reprocessed the reads via MiXCR and lists one record per CDR3 protein. The profile covers 450,000 to 550,000 distinct CDR3 sequences, with more than 15% appearing a single time and about 24% taken by the ten largest. The sample taken for sequencing was CD8+ T cells from PBMCs. The receptors were sampled from a human donor in good health (CMV status not recorded). Some clones in this sample may be carry-over from other donors' samples.

A few counts support this clonotype. The chain recombines TRBV7-9 with TRBJ2-7; D unclear. V lost 5 bases, J lost 6 bases, and 8 bases lay in between. Germline V CDR1 and CDR2: SEHNR, FQNEAQ (reference sequence). CDR3 length: 11 amino acids. In nucleotides, the CDR3 is TGTGCCAGCAGCGTTAGTGCCGAGCAGTACTTC. This codes for CASSVSAEQYF.

This clonotype was detected only a few times. This chain uses TRBV7-9 with TRBJ2-7; D is unresolved. The V gene lost 5 bases and the J gene lost 0 bases, with 11 bases spanning the gap. The germline gives CDR1 SEHNR, CDR2 FQNEAQ (reference sequence). The CDR3 has 14 amino acids. The CDR3 region has the DNA TGTGCCAGCAGCCCCGGGCCCAACTCCTACGAGCAGTACTTC. Translating it yields CASSPGPNSYEQYF.

This clonotype was detected many times. The chain couples TRBV28 to TRBJ2-7; D possibly matches TRBD1 or TRBD2 (5 bases each). Germline V gene lookup returns CDR1 MDHEN and CDR2 SYDVKM. Between the trimmed V and J ends, which lost 3 bases and 4 bases, there was a span of 16 bases. This CDR3 has 15 amino acids. CDR3: CASSFSRGPLYEQYF. Written as DNA, the CDR3 is TGTGCCAGCAGTTTCTCCCGGGGACCCCTATACGAGCAGTACTTC.

This clonotype has only one observation. V gene TRBV11-3 combines with J gene TRBJ2-7; D call uncertain. Germline V CDR1 and CDR2: SGHNT, YENEEA. Trimming removed 5 bases at V and 3 bases at J, with 20 bases between. CDR3 length: 16 residues. The CDR3 region has the DNA TGTGCCAGCAGCCCCGGGTTAGGGTCTCTTCTCTACGAGCAGTACTTC. It encodes CASSPGLGSLLYEQYF.

The chain has TRBV10-2 and TRBJ1-6, with D possibly matching TRBD1 (5 bases). This CDR3 has 16 residues. The V end was cut by 2 bases, the J end by 6 bases, with 14 bases between. Germline CDR1 WSHSY, CDR2 SAAADI. The CDR3 DNA is TGCGCCAGCAGTGAGCTCCAGGGCGAAGGTAATTCACCCCTCCACTTT. Its protein is CASSELQGEGNSPLHF.

Many counts were recorded for this clonotype. This sequence joins TRBV7-9 and TRBJ2-3; D may be TRBD1 (5 bases). The germline V gene has CDR1 SEHNR and CDR2 FQNEAQ (reference sequence). V lost 5 bases and J 1 base, leaving 13 bases between the germline ends. The CDR3 has 15 amino acids. CDR3 sequence: CASSGRGPGTDTQYF. CDR3 DNA: TGTGCCAGCAGCGGTAGGGGTCCTGGCACAGATACGCAGTATTTT.

This clonotype was picked up many times. This chain links TRBV7-2 with TRBJ2-7, with 10 bases matching TRBD2. There are 15 residues in the CDR3. V shed 3 bases and J 0 bases; nucleotides not matched to a gene: 2. Germline V lookup: CDR1 SGHTA, CDR2 FQGNSA. The chain's CDR3 is CASSFWTSGSYEQYF. In nucleotides, the CDR3 is TGTGCCAGCAGCTTCTGGACTAGCGGCTCCTACGAGCAGTACTTC. Full variable domain (rest looked up from reference TRBV7-2 and TRBJ2-7): GAGVSQSPSNKVTEKGKDVELRCDPISGHTALYWYRQSLGQGLEFLIYFQGNSAPDKSGLPSDRFSAERTGGSVSTLTIQRTQQEDSAVYLCASSFWTSGSYEQYFGPGTRLTVT.

The V and J genes are TRBV5-4 and TRBJ2-7; D possibly corresponds to TRBD2 (6 bases). V was shortened by 3 bases and J by 2 bases, with 12 bases between the two germline ends. The CDR3 contains 14 residues. Looked up from germline, CDR1 is SGHNT and CDR2 is YYREEE (reference sequence). CDR3 residues: CASSSRTTAYEQYF. CDR3 nucleotides: TGTGCCAGCAGCTCGCGGACTACCGCCTACGAGCAGTACTTC.

This chain uses TRBV6-6 with TRBJ2-1, with D perhaps matching TRBD1 or TRBD2 (5 bases each). This CDR3 spans 13 amino acids. The germline V and J ends were trimmed by 11 bases and 2 bases, with 13 bases remaining between them. Per germline, CDR1 MNHNY and CDR2 SVGAGI (reference sequence). The CDR3 DNA sequence: TGTGCCGAAGGGGAGTTTCCCTACAATGAGCAGTTCTTC. Translating gives CAEGEFPYNEQFF.

The table lists this clonotype with a count of one. Its ends do not fully match the called genes, so a read error is possible. The chain is built from TRBV6-2 or TRBV6-3 and TRBJ1-2; weak D call: TRBD1 (6 bases). The germline gives CDR1 MNHEY, CDR2 SVGEGT. There are 15 residues in the CDR3. CDR3 sequence reads: CARSARQALGSGSTF. The CDR3 coding sequence is TGTGCCAGAAGTGCCCGACAGGCGCTGGGGAGTGGCTCCACCTTC.

This clonotype was seen a handful of times. J is TRBJ1-1 and V is TRBV28, with TRBD1 as a possible D gene (5 bases). The germline CDR1 and CDR2 sequences are MDHEN and SYDVKM. The CDR3 is 13 residues long. Trimming stripped 5 bases from V and 7 bases from J, with 14 bases between. CDR3: CASSREGSIEAFF. The CDR3 DNA sequence: TGTGCCAGCAGTCGAGAGGGGAGCATTGAAGCTTTCTTT.